This TCR beta chain was sequenced for a study of T-cell memory formation after mild COVID-19. Study background: TCR clusters were largely donor specific.

Overall study findings and caveats: There was a balanced CD4/CD8 profile in clones contracting day 15 to 85, and later expanders leaned CD4+. Researchers found some responding clones in pre-infection memory, a sign that cross-reactive memory joined. CM and EM subsets held most contracting CD4+ clones; EMRA held CD8+ ones.

MiXCR, applied by TCRdb to the 5' RACE reads, yields one record per CDR3 protein. There are around 500,000 distinct CDR3 sequences in the sample; 18% occur only once, and 10% to 15% lies in the top ten. About this clonotype itself: Its antigen is undetermined.

This clonotype was sampled from an adult woman who had mild COVID-19 (a few samples of this study predate the infection). Cell type and time point are not known. The sequenced material came from PBMCs or a T cell subset sorted from them (not recorded which).

This CDR3 is CASSLIGEFGYTF. The CDR3 bases are TGCGCCAGCAGCTTGATTGGGGAGTTTGGCTACACCTTC. The V gene is TRBV5-1, the J gene TRBJ1-2; the D is unclear. The CDR3 covers 13 residues. Trimming pared 1 base from V and 7 bases from J, leaving 11 bases between. The germline V gene has CDR1 SGHRS and CDR2 YFSETQ.